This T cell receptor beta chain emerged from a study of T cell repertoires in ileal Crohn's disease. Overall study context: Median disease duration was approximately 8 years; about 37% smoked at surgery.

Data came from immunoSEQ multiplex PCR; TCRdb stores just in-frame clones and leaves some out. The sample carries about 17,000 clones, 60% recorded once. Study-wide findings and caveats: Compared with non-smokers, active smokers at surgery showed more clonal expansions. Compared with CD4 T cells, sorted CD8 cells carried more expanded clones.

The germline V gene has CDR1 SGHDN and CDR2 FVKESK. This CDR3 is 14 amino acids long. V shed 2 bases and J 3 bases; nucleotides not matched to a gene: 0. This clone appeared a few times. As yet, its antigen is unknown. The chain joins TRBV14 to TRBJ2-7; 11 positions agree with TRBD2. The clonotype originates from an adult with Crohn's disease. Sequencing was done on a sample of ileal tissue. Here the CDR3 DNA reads TGTGCCAGCAGCCAACTAGCGGGAGGCTACGAGCAGTACTTC. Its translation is CASSQLAGGYEQYF.